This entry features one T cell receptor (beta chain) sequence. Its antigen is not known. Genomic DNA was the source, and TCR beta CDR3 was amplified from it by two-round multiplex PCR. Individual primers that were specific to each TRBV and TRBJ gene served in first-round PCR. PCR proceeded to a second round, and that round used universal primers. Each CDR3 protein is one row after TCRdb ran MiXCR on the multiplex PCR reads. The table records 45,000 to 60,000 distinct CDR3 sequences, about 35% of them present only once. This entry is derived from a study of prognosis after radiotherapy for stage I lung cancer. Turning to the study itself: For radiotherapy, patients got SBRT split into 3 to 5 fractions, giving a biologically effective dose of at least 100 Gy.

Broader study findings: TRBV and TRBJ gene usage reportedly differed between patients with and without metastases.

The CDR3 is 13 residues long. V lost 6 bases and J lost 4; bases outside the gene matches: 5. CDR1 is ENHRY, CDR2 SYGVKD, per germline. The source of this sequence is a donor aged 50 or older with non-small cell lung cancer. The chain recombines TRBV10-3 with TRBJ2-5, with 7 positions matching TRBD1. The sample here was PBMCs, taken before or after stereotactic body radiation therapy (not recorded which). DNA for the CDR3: TGTGCCATCAGCCGACAGGGTTCAGAGACCCAGTACTTC. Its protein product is CAISRQGSETQYF.